This T cell receptor beta chain emerged from a study of cytomegalovirus exposure and HLA in healthy donors (TCRdb year 2017). For the study in its entirety: An earlier analysis of about 560 of the donors reported approximately 260 Gb of sequence data and around 120 million unique TCR beta sequences obtained from roughly 180 million T cells. The T cell repertoires of around 730 subjects were profiled by immunosequencing and related to cytomegalovirus serostatus. Both class I and class II loci were covered by HLA typing, at four-digit resolution. Rather than drawing on any new phenotypic data, the later analysis identified candidate immune exposures from TCR beta sequences and the way those sequences occurred across donors. About 300 gigabases of sequencing data and some 85 million unique TCR sequences were included in an early release covering roughly 600 HLA-typed donors. Every discovery cohort repertoire had been produced on one sequencing platform. Several DR-DQ haplotypes were handled as single units for association and clustering because linkage in the cohort was strong. Among the 398 genotyped donors, about 85% belonged to the genetic ancestry cluster associated with self-reported Caucasian donors. The study aimed to test whether cataloging public T cell receptors could reveal signatures of past pathogen exposure. To decide whether each TCR beta V gene segment behaved as functional or pseudogenic, an earlier analysis of fewer than 750 of the donors relied on high-throughput TCR beta sequencing. Donor age, sex, ethnicity and CMV serostatus were compiled alongside the repertoire data. To study patterns of TCR occurrence, a later analysis re-analyzed previously published TCR beta repertoires from several hundred donors and added high-resolution HLA genotyping. On average, roughly 240,000 unique TCR beta nucleotide sequences were sequenced per donor among some 420 genotyped donors of the cohort, with about 19% of those sequences being non-productive. Genome-wide SNP genotypes for about 55% of the roughly 670 donors were used in a later genetic analysis, which treated that subset as a discovery cohort. Along with the approximately 650-subject first cohort, a separate validation cohort of over 90 different subjects was used. Typing coverage differed by locus: A, B, C, DRB1 and DQB1 were typed in about 629-640 donors, DQA1 in approximately 520, DPA1 in 606, and DPB1 in around 440. The study combined high-throughput TCR immunosequencing, statistical association of individual TCRs with disease status, and machine learning to predict cytomegalovirus infection status. What the work shows at the level of the full study, not this receptor alone: Because some donors lacked HLA typing at each locus, the association tests relied only on the typed subset. A later analysis associated about 17,000 TCR beta sequences with specific HLA alleles at a false discovery rate of 0.05. The authors suggested that the approach could potentially be generalized to other disease states and immunological phenotypes. According to a later genetic analysis, donors in an Asian-associated ancestry cluster had fewer N-insertions in productive TCRs than the roughly 660-donor mean. A later analysis reported that several top co-occurrence clusters appeared linked to parvovirus B19, influenza, CMV and Epstein-Barr virus. Most CMV-associated TCR beta chains appeared to be HLA-restricted in a later analysis, and the HLA associations seemed to be driven largely by CMV exposure. Correlated functional status among segregating V segments might reflect linkage disequilibrium, but an unknown experimental factor could not be ruled out. Most TCR sequences were observed very rarely across donors, whereas some public TCRs were present in many individuals. Presence/absence analyses assumed roughly uniform sequencing depth across donors, an assumption that may not hold. When HLA alleles, especially DR and DQ, strongly co-occurred, attributing TCR associations to individual alleles was difficult. In a later analysis, the rate of TCR association differed among HLA loci, with DRB1 alleles having the most associated TCRs and HLA-C alleles having the fewest. CMV serostatus was the only immune exposure information available for the cohort. A cluster of highly shared sequence variants was judged likely to represent a technical artifact of the sequencing pipeline. A total of fewer than 200 TCR beta chains were listed by the study as associated with cytomegalovirus. In vitro tests confirmed that a few of the cytomegalovirus-associated TCR beta chains recognize cytomegalovirus antigens. The earlier analysis of approximately 540 of the donors excluded approximately 17 rarely observed V segments, including chromosome 9 orphons, because counts were too low. The classifier was reported to diagnose cytomegalovirus status with high specificity and sensitivity in both the original cohort and the validation cohort. The cohort was sequenced for TCR beta chains only, and without alpha or paired-chain data the features that could be detected were limited. V-gene and J-gene trimming of TCR beta chains was associated with a missense DCLRE1C variant in a later genetic analysis, and the association was replicated in an independent cohort. Some IMGT-functional V segments, including TRBV6-2 and TRBV6-3, could not be told apart with the 87-base-pair reads, so those segments were excluded. A further reported finding was that TCR beta sequences accurately predicted the HLA-A and HLA-B alleles for most subjects in the first cohort. In a later analysis, HLA-associated TCR beta chains were found to be more clonally expanded and to have lower generation probabilities than equally common non-associated chains. In an earlier analysis of approximately 590 of the donors, most TCR beta V segments appeared in productive rearrangements about 87% or about 30% of the time, broadly matching IMGT annotations.

Library generation was performed with the immunoSEQ multiplex PCR assay. A mixture of 60 forward primers for TCR Vbeta segments and 13 reverse primers for TCR Jbeta segments was used in the multiplex PCR. Amplification of the CDR3 region of rearranged TCR beta genes was performed with a multiplex PCR assay on genomic DNA. The Illumina HiSeq System was used to sequence the amplified TCR beta libraries as 87-base-pair reads. The published analysis was carried out like this. In a later analysis, 80 million or so unique TCR beta chains were counted across the approximately 640 repertoires, and around 11 million of these chains were shared by at least two donors. To remove PCR and sequencing errors, raw reads were error-corrected and collapsed into unique sequences using a nearest-neighbor algorithm that merged closely related sequences. V, D and J gene segments were assigned by aligning CDR3 sequences to IMGT reference sequences. For a sequence to be retained, a match of at least six nucleotides was required to both a V gene segment and a J gene segment. A rearrangement was called productive if the CDR3 had no stop codons and remained in frame with V and J, and every other rearrangement was called non-productive. CDR3 was defined by IMGT convention, running from the second conserved V-encoded cysteine to the conserved J-encoded phenylalanine. The earlier analysis of about 530 of the donors excluded any sequence lacking an unambiguous match to a single V gene segment. An earlier analysis of fewer than 650 of the donors classified V segments as functional when productive rearrangements were above 56.7% and as segregating when the standard deviation between donors was above 5%. To diagnose cytomegalovirus status from the catalog of TCR beta chain sequences, a statistical classification framework was built. V and J gene assignment, in a later analysis, came from comparing TCR nucleotide sequences with IMGT/GENE-DB human TR gene sequences. The TCRdist pipeline was used in a later analysis to assign CDR3 sequences and most-parsimonious VDJ recombination scenarios. In a later analysis, every TCR beta chain was defined by the combination of its CDR3 amino acid sequence and its V-gene family, and reads without a unique V-gene family were dropped. In a later analysis, nearly 600 highly shared, low-generation-probability nucleotide sequences were removed to address suspected cross-contamination and a sequencing artifact. A later analysis calculated a clonal expansion index for each public chain from normalized within-repertoire ranks of inferred template counts. In a later analysis, generation probabilities were computed using a VDJ recombination model fitted to out-of-frame rearrangements, and the results were checked against IGoR. Hypergeometric tests were used in a later analysis to score TCR-TCR, TCR-HLA and TCR-CMV co-occurrence, with a repertoire-size bias correction applied to the TCR pairs. A later analysis estimated false discovery rates by permuting HLA or CMV assignments 20 times. In a later analysis, co-occurring TCRs were grouped using DBSCAN, with TCRdist sequence similarity added in when clustering inside HLA-allele-positive subsets. Repertoires with fewer than 30,000 or more than 120,000 public chains, plus five repertoires with anomalous nucleotide sharing, were excluded from co-occurrence clustering. TCRdb's version of the immuneACCESS table is confined to in-frame rearrangements and falls short of the full clone set. An unresolved V gene accounts for under half of the shortfall where checked; the remainder is of unknown origin. That table gives V, J and clone size, and the DNA gave D and trimming. The sample profile shows 150,000 to 200,000 clones; about three quarters of them were found once. Around 2.8% of the sample is in the top ten clones.

The cohort was made up of about 670 healthy bone marrow donors. Cohort members were all nominally healthy when sampled, although unrecorded immune exposures were likely present. The donor tested CMV seropositive and was one of the 289 seropositive cohort members. A peripheral blood sample was collected from each donor, and TCR beta sequencing was performed on peripheral blood mononuclear cells. The Qiagen DNeasy Blood Extraction Kit was used to extract genomic DNA from the blood cell samples. At the junction V is shortened by 5 bases and J by 2 bases; bases outside the gene matches: 5. CDR1 LNHDA and CDR2 SQIVND are derived from the germline V gene (reference sequence). The CDR3 runs 15 amino acids, cysteine and phenylalanine included. The DNA shown is the 45-base CDR3, in frame from base 1. On this clone itself: The antigen this receptor binds is unknown. The sample holds no much larger clone one base away, and base qualities are not on file.

The V gene is TRBV19 and the J gene is TRBJ2-3; the junction holds 9 bases that match TRBD2. This TCR came from a woman between 35 and 50 years old in good health and CMV-seropositive. The sample comprised PBMCs. The nucleotide sequence is given as TGTGCCAGTAGTCCCCTAGCGGGGTACACAGATACGCAGTATTTT. Its product reads: CASSPLAGYTDTQYF.